These T cell receptor beta chains were read from a single sample in a study of long-term antiretroviral therapy in people with HIV. Data came from immunoSEQ multiplex PCR; TCRdb stores just in-frame clones and leaves some out. The repertoire has 9,500 to 11,000 clones, under 90% of them found once; the top ten carry around 20%. This specimen was unsorted PBMCs, taken about 7 years after starting antiretroviral therapy. The receptors come from a man between 45 and 60 years old with HIV. CDR3s include the opening cysteine and the closing phenylalanine or tryptophan. The size of a clone is reported for some rows only, either as once, few or many, or as a class for expanded clones.

TRBJ1-1	-	TRBV6-1	CASTVEGTGGPPAFF
TRBJ2-7	-	TRBV5-1	CASSPTTVPLSYEQYF
TRBJ2-7	once	TRBV5-1	CASSPLSTRLGEQYF
TRBJ2-7	-	TRBV19	CASSIDRAYEQYF
TRBJ1-5	few	TRBV19	CASSLGDFGNQPQHF
TRBJ1-2	-	TRBV7-9	CASSLLEENYGYTF
TRBJ1-5	-	TRBV21-1	CASRSGTGGKPQHF
TRBJ2-2	-	TRBV2	CASSERHFTGELFF
TRBJ2-1	-	TRBV11-2	CASSFTIPGGSYNEQFF
TRBJ2-7	-	TRBV9	CASSVDGSSYEQYF
TRBJ2-7	once	TRBV4-1	CASSPTGTYEQYF
TRBJ1-5	-	TRBV5-6	CASSLGTGGYLQPQHF
TRBJ2-4	-	TRBV10-2	CASSELGAKNIQYF
TRBJ1-1	-	TRBV7-9	CASGWKMNTEAFF
TRBJ1-2	-	TRBV6-6	CASSWEGPEGYTF
TRBJ2-1	-	TRBV7-8	CASSPLGQDNEQFF
TRBJ2-7	few	TRBV27	CASSLSSGVYEQYF
TRBJ2-7	-	TRBV7-8	CASSSGLAIYEQYF
TRBJ2-1	-	TRBV5-4	CASSYPAGNVNEQFF
TRBJ2-3	-	TRBV4-1	CASSSDGGGTDTQYF
TRBJ2-7	once	TRBV10-1	CASSVDSQSEQYF
TRBJ1-2	-	TRBV5-1	CASSLAGGSDYGYTF
TRBJ2-2	-	TRBV5-6	CASSLEGEENTGELFF
TRBJ1-6	few	TRBV7-3	CASSLMGGYNSPLHF
TRBJ2-7	-	TRBV7-9	CASSQDLAGISYEQYF
TRBJ1-2	-	TRBV27	CASSSRDRGASGYTF
TRBJ2-3	-	TRBV4-1	CASSQIGRTDTQYF
TRBJ2-7	-	TRBV7-9	CASSFPDIDSYEQYF
TRBJ1-2	-	TRBV29-1	CSVAGQDYGYTF
TRBJ2-3	-	TRBV11-2	CASSFAAGKTQYF
TRBJ1-1	few	TRBV9	CASSVDPGANTEAFF
TRBJ2-7	-	TRBV19	CASSRGFGYEQYF
TRBJ1-6	-	TRBV27	CASTTGGNSPLHF
TRBJ1-2	-	TRBV21-1	CASSKPQTHGYTF
TRBJ2-5	-	TRBV7-9	CASSLSPMWETQYF
TRBJ1-5	few	TRBV2	CASSELDRGPDSNQPQHF
TRBJ1-4	-	TRBV6-5	CASSARENEKLFF
TRBJ2-5	-	TRBV2	CASSRRGSEGETQYF
TRBJ2-1	-	TRBV6-6	CASSTETGGNNEQFF
TRBJ2-7	-	TRBV19	CASSIGAWYEQYF
TRBJ2-7	-	TRBV7-9	CASSVDRAYEQYF
TRBJ2-3	-	TRBV5-6	CASSFGVQASTDTQYF
TRBJ2-2	-	TRBV6-5	CASSLYANTGELFF
TRBJ1-6	-	TRBV6-5	CASSHQQGYSPLHF
TRBJ1-3	-	TRBV18	CASSPTLGQYSGNTIYF
TRBJ2-1	-	TRBV14	CASRASVSSYNEQFF
TRBJ1-4	-	TRBV27	CASSLLGEVGEKLFF
TRBJ2-3	-	TRBV5-4	CASRGQGAPDTQYF
TRBJ1-5	-	TRBV27	CASSDRVDQPQHF
TRBJ1-5	-	TRBV2	CASSAGTVSNQPQHF